This T cell receptor (beta chain) comes out of a study of blood T cell repertoires in COVID-19. Repertoires were generated with immunoSEQ multiplex PCR, while TCRdb's copy carries only in-frame clones and drops some. The data contain over 200,000 clones, 75% to 90% of them singletons. For recovered donors of Cohort 3, there were two negative PCRs, clearance, or symptom resolution. V lost 3 bases to trimming and J lost 7 bases; unmatched junction nucleotides: 11. The CDR3 covers 15 residues. CDR1 and CDR2 from the germline V gene are KGHSH and LQKENI. The chain couples TRBV18 to TRBJ2-7; 8 nucleotides agree with TRBD1. Material: PBMCs or T cells enriched from blood (not recorded which). The sequence was collected from a man aged 40-50 years who had recovered from COVID-19. The CDR3 DNA reads TGTGCCAGCTCACCTAATGGGCAGGGGGCATGGGAGCAGTACTTC. Translated, it gives CASSPNGQGAWEQYF.